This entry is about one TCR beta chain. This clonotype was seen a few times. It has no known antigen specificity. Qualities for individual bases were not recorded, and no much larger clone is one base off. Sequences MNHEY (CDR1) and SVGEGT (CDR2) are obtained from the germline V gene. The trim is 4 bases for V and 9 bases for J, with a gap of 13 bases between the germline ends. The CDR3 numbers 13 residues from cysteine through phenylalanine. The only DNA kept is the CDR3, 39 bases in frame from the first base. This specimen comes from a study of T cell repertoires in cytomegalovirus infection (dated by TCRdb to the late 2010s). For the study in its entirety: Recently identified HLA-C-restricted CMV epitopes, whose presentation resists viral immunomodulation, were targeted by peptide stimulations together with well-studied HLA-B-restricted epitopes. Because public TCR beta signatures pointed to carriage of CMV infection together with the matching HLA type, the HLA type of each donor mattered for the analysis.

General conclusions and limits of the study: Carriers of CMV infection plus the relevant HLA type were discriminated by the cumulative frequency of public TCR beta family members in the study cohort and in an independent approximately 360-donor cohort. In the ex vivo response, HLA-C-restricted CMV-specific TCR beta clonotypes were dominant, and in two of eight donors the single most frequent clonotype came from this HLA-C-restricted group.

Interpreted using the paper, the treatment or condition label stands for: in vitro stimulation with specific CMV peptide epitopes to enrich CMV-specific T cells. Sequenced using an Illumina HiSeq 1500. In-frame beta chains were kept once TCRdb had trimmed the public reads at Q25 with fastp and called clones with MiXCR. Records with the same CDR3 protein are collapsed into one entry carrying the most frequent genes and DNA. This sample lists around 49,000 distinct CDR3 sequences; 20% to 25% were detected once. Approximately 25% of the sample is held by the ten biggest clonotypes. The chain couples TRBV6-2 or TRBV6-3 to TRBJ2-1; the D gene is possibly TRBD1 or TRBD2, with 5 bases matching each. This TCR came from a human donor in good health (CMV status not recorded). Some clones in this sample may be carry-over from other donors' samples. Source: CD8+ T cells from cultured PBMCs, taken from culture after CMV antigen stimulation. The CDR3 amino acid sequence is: CASSWDVPGEQFF. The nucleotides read TGTGCCAGCAGTTGGGACGTCCCGGGTGAGCAGTTCTTC.